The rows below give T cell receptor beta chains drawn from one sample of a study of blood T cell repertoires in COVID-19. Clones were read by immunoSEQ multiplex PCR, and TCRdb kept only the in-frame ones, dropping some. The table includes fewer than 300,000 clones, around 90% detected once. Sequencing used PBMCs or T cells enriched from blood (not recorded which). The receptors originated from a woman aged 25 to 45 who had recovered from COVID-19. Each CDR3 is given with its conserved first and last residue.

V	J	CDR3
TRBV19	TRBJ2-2	CASRPLGGELFF
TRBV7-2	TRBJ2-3	CASSSSGTSTDTQYF
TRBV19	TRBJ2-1	CASSMPAGSYNEQFF
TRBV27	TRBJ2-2	CASSPTGGGTGELFF
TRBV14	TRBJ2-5	CASSSLAGLGETQYF
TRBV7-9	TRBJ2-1	CASSLVSGTSRNEQFF
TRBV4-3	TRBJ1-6	CASSQDSQGYNSPLHF
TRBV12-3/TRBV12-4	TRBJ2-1	CASSFRVGNEQFF
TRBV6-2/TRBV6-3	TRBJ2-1	CASSYPSGRRNEQFF
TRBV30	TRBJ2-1	CAWSIIGAEQFF
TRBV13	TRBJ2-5	CATSRGRETQYF
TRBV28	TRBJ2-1	CASTGTGWPSGSYNEQFF
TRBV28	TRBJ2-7	CASSQPRGTLYYEQYF
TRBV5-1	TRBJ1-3	CASSSRQMGPQSGNTIYF
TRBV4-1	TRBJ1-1	CASSQDLRGNTEAFF
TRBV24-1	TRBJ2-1	CATSDLRGGGTYNEQFF
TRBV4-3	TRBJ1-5	CASSQDSEGNQPQHF
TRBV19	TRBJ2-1	CASRRLAGGNNEQFF
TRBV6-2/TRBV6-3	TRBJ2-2	CASSYLGLRPTGELFF
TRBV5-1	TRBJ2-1	CASSWTGQSYNEQFF
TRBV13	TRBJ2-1	CASSFGRVNNEQFF
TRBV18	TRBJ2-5	CASSPLDRDGETQYF
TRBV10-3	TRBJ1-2	CAISESWERGYTF
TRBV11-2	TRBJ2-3	CASSLDHGSTDTQYF
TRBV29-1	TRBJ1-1	CSVDDSNIPGEAFF
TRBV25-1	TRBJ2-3	CASRSGQLRTDTQYF
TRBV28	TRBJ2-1	CASSLSGVNEQFF
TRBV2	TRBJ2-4	CASLGEVAKNIQYF
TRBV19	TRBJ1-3	CASSMMADSGNTIYF
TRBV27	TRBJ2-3	CASGGSTQYF
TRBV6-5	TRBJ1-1	CASSYSDGGTEAFF
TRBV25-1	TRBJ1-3	CASSDRGAILDF
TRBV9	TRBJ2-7	CASSARYGYEQYF
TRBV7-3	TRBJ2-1	CASSLSPRSGGNEQFF
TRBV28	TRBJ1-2	CASRAGSSYGYTF
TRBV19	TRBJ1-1	CASSAMGQGNTEAFF
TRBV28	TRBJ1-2	CASSMDRGHGYTF
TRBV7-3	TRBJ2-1	CASSPPSAAYNEQFF
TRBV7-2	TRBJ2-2	CASSLGSGSGTGELFF
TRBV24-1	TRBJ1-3	CATSDASGSSSGNTIYF
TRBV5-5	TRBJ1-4	CASSLEPGVNEKLFF
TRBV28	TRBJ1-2	CASSFGGTGGFGYTF
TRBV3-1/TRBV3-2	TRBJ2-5	CASSRGTSGQETQYF
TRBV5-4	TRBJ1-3	CASRPDSFSGNTIYF
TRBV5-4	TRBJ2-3	CASSFGGRGADTQYF
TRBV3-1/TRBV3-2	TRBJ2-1	CASSQAPTHNEQFF
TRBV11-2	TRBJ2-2	CASSLGDRDTGELFF
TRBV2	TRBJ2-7	CASREASGNTYEQYF
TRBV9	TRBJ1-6	CASSVDDSYNSPLHF
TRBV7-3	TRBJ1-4	CASSLSPSSSELFF
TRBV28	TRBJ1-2	CASSPQATPYGYTF
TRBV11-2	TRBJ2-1	CASSLEAGIKQFF
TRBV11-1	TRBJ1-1	CASSLAQDRPHTEAFF
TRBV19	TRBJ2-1	CATKRSGIGYNEQFF
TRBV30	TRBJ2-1	CAWSPPGSRNEQFF
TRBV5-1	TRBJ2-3	CASSSLAGDTDTQYF
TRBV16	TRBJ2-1	CASSQFGSGKRNEQFF
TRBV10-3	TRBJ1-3	CAISGTGTGTGNTIYF
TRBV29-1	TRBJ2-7	CSGTSGGSYEQYF
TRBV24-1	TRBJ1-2	CATQQLGADGYTF